These 5 T cell receptor beta chains came from one sample sequenced in a study of blood T cell repertoires in COVID-19. Libraries were prepared by immunoSEQ multiplex PCR; TCRdb keeps only in-frame clonotypes and omits some of them. The sample records approximately 210,000 clones, 80% to 90% being singletons. Sequences were obtained from PBMCs or T cells enriched from blood (not recorded which). The receptor set was obtained from a woman aged 45-60 years with acute COVID-19.

This clone was seen a single time. The rearrangement links TRBV3-1 (or the pseudogene TRBV3-2) to TRBJ2-3; 12 bases match TRBD2. J gave up 4 bases and V 0 bases, and 2 bases lay outside the gene matches. Germline-derived CDR1 and CDR2 are LGHDT and YNNKEL (reference sequence). The CDR3 loop spans 16 amino acids. As DNA, the CDR3 is TGTGCCAGCAGCCAAGAAAGACTAGCGGGAGCAGATACGCAGTATTTT. Its translation is CASSQERLAGADTQYF.

This sequence joins TRBV9 and TRBJ2-3, with 7 bases that match TRBD1. The V segment lost 3 bases and the J segment 0 bases; nucleotides outside the gene matches: 10. Germline values: CDR1 SGDLS, CDR2 YYNGEE. The CDR3 is made up of 17 amino acids. CDR3 sequence: CASSGLRTGPSTDTQYF. The CDR3 coding sequence is TGTGCCAGCAGCGGCCTCCGGACAGGCCCTAGCACAGATACGCAGTATTTT.

The chain recombines TRBV30 with TRBJ1-2; D is possibly TRBD1 (5 bases). The length of the CDR3 is 15 residues. The V gene's germline CDR1 is GTSNPN and CDR2 SVGIG (reference sequence). V was pared by 0 bases and J by 0 bases, with 11 bases between. The CDR3 bases are TGTGCCTGGAGTGTACCAGGGAAGGCTAACTATGGCTACACCTTC. The encoded protein is CAWSVPGKANYGYTF.

As DNA, the CDR3 is TGTGCCAGCAGCCCTCGCTATCCGGGACAGGGAGGTGAGCAGTTCTTC. Protein sequence: CASSPRYPGQGGEQFF. The chain employs TRBV7-8 and TRBJ2-1; 9 bases align to TRBD1. With 5 bases clipped from V and 9 bases from J, the junction kept 14 bases outside the gene matches. The germline V gene encodes CDR1 SGHVS and CDR2 FQNEAQ. This CDR3 comprises 16 residues. Based on the CDR3 plus reference TRBV7-8 and TRBJ2-1, the full variable domain is GAGVSQSPRYKVAKRGQDVALRCDPISGHVSLFWYQQALGQGPEFLTYFQNEAQLDKSGLPSDRFFAERPEGSVSTLKIQRTQQEDSAVYLCASSPRYPGQGGEQFFGPGTRLTVL.

The chain is built from TRBV14 and TRBJ1-2, with TRBD1 as a possible D gene (5 bases). Germline V gene data show CDR1 as SGHDN and CDR2 as FVKESK. The V end was cut by 4 bases, the J end by 4 bases, with 16 bases between. The CDR3 totals 15 residues. This chain's CDR3 is CASSRGGRWPYGYTF. In nucleotides, the CDR3 is TGTGCCAGCAGCCGCGGGGGACGGTGGCCCTATGGCTACACCTTC.